Below are 30 T cell receptor beta chains sequenced from a single sample in a study of cytomegalovirus exposure and HLA in healthy donors. In the PCR, 60 Vbeta and 13 Jbeta primers were used. Sequencing used immunoSEQ multiplex PCR; TCRdb keeps in-frame clones, though not all of them. The ten top clones account for just over 15%, within a sample of 87,000 or so clones. The sample was PBMCs. The receptors were gathered from a man between 45 and 60 years old in good health and CMV-seropositive.

For the CDR3, the DNA is TGCGCCAGCAGCCGCCCGGGACAAGGCTACGAGCAGTACTTC. Its protein is CASSRPGQGYEQYF. This chain connects TRBV4-1 to TRBJ2-7; D is perhaps TRBD1 (6 bases). The V gene's germline CDR1 is MGHRA and CDR2 YSYEKL. V lost 4 bases and J lost 3, with 13 bases in between. CDR3 size: 14 residues.

The chain combines TRBV5-6 with TRBJ2-5; D is uncertain. Germline V lookup: CDR1 SGHDT, CDR2 YYEEEE. This CDR3 contains 12 residues. The ends were cut back, 0 bases at V and 3 bases at J, with 3 bases in the middle. CDR3 coding DNA: TGTGCCAGCAGCTTGGTAGAAGAGACCCAGTACTTC. It yields the protein CASSLVEETQYF.

The chain has TRBV13 and TRBJ2-1, with D possibly matching TRBD2 (6 bases). V gave up 3 bases and J gave up 2 bases, with 14 bases separating them. This CDR3 contains 16 residues. The V gene's germline CDR1 is PRHDT and CDR2 FYEKMQ (reference sequence). In DNA form, the CDR3 reads TGTGCCAGCAGCTTCAGGGCGGAGGGAACCTACAATGAGCAGTTCTTC. Its protein is CASSFRAEGTYNEQFF.

V and J are TRBV11-3 and TRBJ2-3; D is undetermined. V lost 5 bases to trimming and J lost 3 bases, with 15 bases between them. Looked up from germline, CDR1 is SGHNT and CDR2 is YENEEA. This CDR3 contains 15 residues. The CDR3 bases are TGTGCCAGCAGCACTGCAAGAGGTAGAACAGATACGCAGTATTTT. Translated: CASSTARGRTDTQYF.

This clone is deemed medium-sized by its frequency. The rearrangement links TRBV4-3 to TRBJ2-1; 8 positions agree with TRBD2. The CDR3 has 15 residues. V lost 5 bases to trimming and J lost 2 bases; unmatched junction nucleotides: 5. Germline CDR1 LGHNA, CDR2 YSLEER. The CDR3 region has the DNA TGCGCCAGCAGCTCACGGGGGGGGGCCTACAATGAGCAGTTCTTC. Protein: CASSSRGGAYNEQFF.

The rearrangement links TRBV5-8 to TRBJ1-4; TRBD1 matches 11 bases. V was pared by 2 bases and J by 3 bases, with 3 bases of the junction left unmatched. Germline V gives CDR1 SGHTS, CDR2 YDEGEE. The CDR3 totals 16 residues. The CDR3 reads CASSFWTGGPNEKLFF. The CDR3 DNA reads as TGTGCCAGCAGCTTTTGGACAGGGGGCCCTAATGAAAAACTGTTTTTT. Looking up the rest from reference TRBV5-8 and TRBJ1-4 gives the full variable domain: EAGVTQSPTHLIKTRGQQATLRCSPISGHTSVYWYQQALGLGLQFLLWYDEGEERNRGNFPPRFSGRQFPNYSSELNVNALELEDSALYLCASSFWTGGPNEKLFFGSGTQLSVL.

The chain is built from TRBV4-2 and TRBJ1-2, with no clear D. The CDR3 is 13 amino acids. V was pared by 0 bases and J by 8 bases, with 10 bases between. Germline assignment: CDR1 LGHNA and CDR2 YNFKEQ. CDR3 protein: CASSQESLRGYTF. DNA for the CDR3: TGTGCCAGCAGCCAAGAGAGCCTGAGGGGCTACACCTTC.

The V gene is TRBV11-3, the J gene TRBJ2-7; TRBD1 might be the D (5 bases). The CDR3 is 13 residues long. With 1 base removed from V and 3 bases from J, the gap between germline ends came to 7 bases. CDR1 SGHNT and CDR2 YENEEA come from the germline V gene. DNA of the CDR3: TGTGCCAGCAGCTTAGCCCAGGGCTACGAGCAGTACTTC. Encoded protein: CASSLAQGYEQYF.

The J gene is TRBJ1-1, the V gene TRBV5-1; 8 nucleotides align to TRBD1. Per the germline V gene, CDR1 is SGHRS and CDR2 is YFSETQ. The junction had 8 bases not matched to a gene; V was cut back by 3 bases and J by 4 bases. The CDR3 loop spans 15 amino acids. The CDR3 DNA reads as TGCGCCAGCAGCTGGCAGACAGGGGAGGTCACTGAAGCTTTCTTT. This sequence encodes CASSWQTGEVTEAFF.

The chain combines TRBV29-1 with TRBJ1-1; D not resolved. Deletions cut 4 bases from V and 4 bases from J, with 13 bases between. Germline CDR1 SQVTM, CDR2 ANQGSEA. This CDR3 contains 13 residues. CDR3 amino acids: CSVVRSATTEAFF. The CDR3 nucleotides read TGCAGCGTTGTCCGGAGCGCAACCACTGAAGCTTTCTTT.

This chain uses TRBV18 with TRBJ1-2; 8 bases are a match to TRBD1. The CDR3 runs 13 residues. The germline V gene has CDR1 KGHSH and CDR2 LQKENI. The J segment lost 14 bases and the V segment lost 0 bases, leaving 8 bases of the junction unmatched. The CDR3 region is CASSPPNQGALTF. CDR3 coding DNA: TGTGCCAGCTCACCACCGAATCAGGGGGCGCTTACCTTC.

The chain carries TRBV5-1 and TRBJ2-1; a weak D match, TRBD2 (5 bases). There are 14 residues in the CDR3. The V end lost 3 bases, the J end lost 6 bases, and 13 bases lay between the germline ends. Germline CDR1 is SGHRS and CDR2 is YFSETQ. DNA for the CDR3: TGCGCCAGCAGCTCTAGTAGCGTAATCAATGAGCAGTTCTTC. Its translation: CASSSSSVINEQFF. Looking up the rest from reference TRBV5-1 and TRBJ2-1 gives the full variable domain: KAGVTQTPRYLIKTRGQQVTLSCSPISGHRSVSWYQQTPGQGLQFLFEYFSETQRNKGNFPGRFSGRQFSNSRSEMNVSTLELGDSALYLCASSSSSVINEQFFGPGTRLTVL.

The V gene is TRBV28, the J gene TRBJ2-7; the D gene is possibly TRBD2 (5 bases). Looked up from germline, CDR1 is MDHEN and CDR2 is SYDVKM. This CDR3 has 11 amino acids. CDR3 residues: CASSSTRYWSV. Here the CDR3 DNA reads TGTGCCAGCAGTTCCACTAGATATTGGAGCGTC.

The chain recombines TRBV5-1 with TRBJ2-1, with TRBD2 identical over 7 bases. Germline CDR1 and CDR2: SGHRS and YFSETQ. The CDR3 has 16 amino acids. Unmatched junction bases numbered 16, after V lost 5 bases and J lost 8 bases. In DNA form, the CDR3 reads TGCGCCAGCAGGTTGAGTATGCGGCGGGAGATCGATGAGCAGTTCTTC. Its protein product is CASRLSMRREIDEQFF.

The genes are TRBV7-9 and TRBJ2-1, with TRBD2 identical over 13 bases. Looked up from germline, CDR1 is SEHNR and CDR2 is FQNEAQ (reference sequence). The V segment lost 5 bases and the J segment 4 bases; nucleotides outside the gene matches: 8. The CDR3 is made up of 17 amino acids. As DNA, the CDR3 is TGTGCCAGCAGCCCCCCCGCGGGACTAGCGGGATACAATGAGCAGTTCTTC. Protein sequence: CASSPPAGLAGYNEQFF.

This sequence joins TRBV4-2 and TRBJ1-4; tentatively, D is TRBD1 (5 bases). Trimming removed 1 base at V and 6 bases at J, with 15 bases between. The CDR3 runs 16 residues. The germline V gene encodes CDR1 LGHNA and CDR2 YNFKEQ. CDR3 sequence (DNA): TGTGCCAGCAGCCAAGCCTGGGCCGGGGGGGATGAAAAACTGTTTTTT. Translated, it gives CASSQAWAGGDEKLFF.

As DNA, the CDR3 is TGTGCCAGCAGCTTGGGGGGGGACGCTTTCTTT. This sequence encodes CASSLGGDAFF. V and J are TRBV5-8 and TRBJ1-1; tentatively, D is TRBD1 (5 bases). CDR1 is SGHTS, CDR2 YDEGEE, per germline. The CDR3 totals 11 residues. V lost 0 bases and J 11 bases, leaving 8 bases between the germline ends.

The rearrangement uses TRBV7-9 and TRBJ1-1, with a tentative D call TRBD1 (6 bases). The CDR3 is 12 residues long. Germline V CDR1 and CDR2: SEHNR, FQNEAQ (reference sequence). V shed 5 bases and J shed 7 bases, with 11 bases lying between them. This CDR3 is CASSLRDNEAFF. As DNA, the CDR3 is TGTGCCAGCAGCCTCCGGGACAATGAAGCTTTCTTT.

V gene TRBV30 combines with J gene TRBJ1-1, with D uncertain. This CDR3 spans 11 amino acids. V lost 5 bases, J lost 1 base, and 5 bases lay in between. Per germline, CDR1 GTSNPN and CDR2 SVGIG (reference sequence). CDR3 nucleotide sequence: TGTGCCTGGGCACAGAACACTGAAGCTTTCTTT. Protein sequence: CAWAQNTEAFF.

CDR3 amino acids: CASSLGRGDANEQFF. CDR3 bases: TGTGCCAGCAGCTTAGGCAGGGGCGATGCGAATGAGCAGTTCTTC. The gene calls are TRBV11-2 and TRBJ2-1; D possibly corresponds to TRBD1 (6 bases). Germline V gives CDR1 SGHAT, CDR2 FQNNGV. This CDR3 has 15 amino acids. V lost 1 base and J 7 bases, leaving 14 bases between the germline ends.

This chain uses TRBV11-3 with TRBJ1-4; TRBD1 aligns across 7 bases. Looked up from germline, CDR1 is SGHNT and CDR2 is YENEEA. The V segment lost 5 bases and the J segment 2 bases; nucleotides outside the gene matches: 2. This CDR3 is built from 14 residues. The DNA of the CDR3 is TGTGCCAGCAGCCTACAGGGGACTAATGAAAAACTGTTTTTT. Translating gives CASSLQGTNEKLFF.

The chain couples TRBV11-3 to TRBJ2-3; no clear D. Germline assignment: CDR1 SGHNT and CDR2 YENEEA. The germline V and J ends were trimmed by 4 bases and 6 bases, with 8 bases remaining between them. The CDR3 is 12 amino acids. This chain's CDR3 is CASSSPRDTQYF. CDR3 nucleotides: TGTGCCAGCAGCTCGCCCAGGGATACGCAGTATTTT.

V gene TRBV29-1 combines with J gene TRBJ1-2; 7 nucleotides agree with TRBD1. The CDR3 runs to 12 residues. Germline values: CDR1 SQVTM, CDR2 ANQGSEA. Trimming took 6 bases from V and 2 from J; bases not matched to a gene: 3. CDR3 nucleotide sequence: TGCAGCGTCGGGGACAGAAACTATGGCTACACCTTC. Translation gives CSVGDRNYGYTF.

The chain joins TRBV7-9 to TRBJ2-5; 8 bases line up with TRBD2. With 10 bases clipped from V and 5 bases from J, the junction kept 18 bases outside the gene matches. This CDR3 comprises 16 residues. Per the germline V gene, CDR1 is SEHNR and CDR2 is FQNEAQ (reference sequence). The CDR3 sequence: CATQPSGSFTGETQYF. The CDR3 region has the DNA TGTGCCACCCAGCCCAGCGGGAGTTTCACCGGGGAGACCCAGTACTTC.

The rearrangement links TRBV19 to TRBJ1-2; maybe TRBD1 (6 bases). CDR3 size: 13 residues. Trimming cost V 8 bases and J 8 bases, with 18 bases left between them. Germline-derived CDR1 and CDR2 are LNHDA and SQIVND (reference sequence). The CDR3 reads CASGLTRGEGYTF. The CDR3 region has the DNA TGTGCCAGTGGTCTAACCAGGGGAGAGGGCTACACCTTC.

The chain links TRBV27 to TRBJ2-5; 9 bases are a match to TRBD1. The end of the DNA is better explained by TRBJ2-7, so the J call may be wrong. The germline gives CDR1 MNHEY, CDR2 SMNVEV (reference sequence). The CDR3 runs to 12 residues. The CDR3 loop reads CASRQGANEQYF. The CDR3 DNA sequence: TGTGCCAGCAGACAGGGGGCCAACGAGCAGTACTTC.

This rearrangement joins TRBV4-1 to TRBJ2-7, with a tentative D call TRBD1 (5 bases). CDR1 and CDR2 from the germline V gene are MGHRA and YSYEKL. The CDR3 length is 15 residues. V lost 2 bases, J lost 3 bases, and 14 bases lay in between. Here the CDR3 DNA reads TGCGCCAGCAGCCAAATCACTTCAGGGAACTACGAGCAGTACTTC. Translated, it gives CASSQITSGNYEQYF.

V usage is TRBV30 and J usage is TRBJ1-5; maybe TRBD1 (6 bases). CDR1 GTSNPN and CDR2 SVGIG come from the germline V gene (reference sequence). This CDR3 is 11 amino acids long. V was clipped by 5 bases and J by 6 bases, with 8 bases between them. The CDR3 here is CAWGGGQPQHF. DNA of the CDR3: TGTGCCTGGGGGGGCGGTCAGCCCCAGCATTTT.

This rearrangement joins TRBV5-4 to TRBJ1-2, with a weak D call TRBD1 (5 bases). Germline V CDR1 and CDR2: SGHNT, YYREEE (reference sequence). The CDR3 runs 12 residues. V lost 3 bases and J 7 bases, leaving 10 bases between the germline ends. The CDR3 loop is CASSSAGGGYTF. The CDR3, as DNA: TGTGCCAGCAGCTCCGCCGGGGGTGGCTACACCTTC.

The rearrangement links TRBV28 to TRBJ2-1; 7 bases are shared with TRBD2. The CDR3 runs 13 residues. J gave up 9 bases and V 3 bases, and 5 bases lay outside the gene matches. Germline-derived CDR1 and CDR2 are MDHEN and SYDVKM. The DNA of the CDR3 is TGTGCCAGCAGTTTGGCGGGAGAAGGTGAGCAGTTCTTC. Its protein is CASSLAGEGEQFF.